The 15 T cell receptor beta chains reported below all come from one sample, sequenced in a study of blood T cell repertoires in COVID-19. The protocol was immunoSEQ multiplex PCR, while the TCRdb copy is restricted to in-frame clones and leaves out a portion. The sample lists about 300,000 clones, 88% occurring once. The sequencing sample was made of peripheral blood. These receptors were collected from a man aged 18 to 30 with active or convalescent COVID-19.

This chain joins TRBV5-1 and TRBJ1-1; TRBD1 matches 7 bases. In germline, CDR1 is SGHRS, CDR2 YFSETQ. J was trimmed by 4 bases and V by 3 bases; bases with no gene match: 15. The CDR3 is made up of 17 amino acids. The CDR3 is CASSSWGAGGVRTEAFF. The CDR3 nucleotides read TGCGCCAGCAGCTCTTGGGGGGCAGGGGGAGTCCGCACTGAAGCTTTCTTT.

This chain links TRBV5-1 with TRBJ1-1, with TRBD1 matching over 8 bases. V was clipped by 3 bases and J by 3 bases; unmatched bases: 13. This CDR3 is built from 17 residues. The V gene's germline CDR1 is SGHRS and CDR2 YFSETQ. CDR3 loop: CASSWPYGQGQDTEAFF. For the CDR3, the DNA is TGCGCCAGCAGCTGGCCCTACGGGCAGGGACAGGACACTGAAGCTTTCTTT.

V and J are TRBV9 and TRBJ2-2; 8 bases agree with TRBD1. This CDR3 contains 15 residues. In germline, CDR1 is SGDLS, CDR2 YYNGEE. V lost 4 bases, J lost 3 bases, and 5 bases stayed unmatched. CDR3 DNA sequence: TGTGCCAGCAGCCTAACGACAGGGGACACCGGGGAGCTGTTTTTT. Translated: CASSLTTGDTGELFF. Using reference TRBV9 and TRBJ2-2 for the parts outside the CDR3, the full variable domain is DSGVTQTPKHLITATGQRVTLRCSPRSGDLSVYWYQQSLDQGLQFLIQYYNGEERAKGNILERFSAQQFPDLHSELNLSSLELGDSALYFCASSLTTGDTGELFFGEGSRLTVL.

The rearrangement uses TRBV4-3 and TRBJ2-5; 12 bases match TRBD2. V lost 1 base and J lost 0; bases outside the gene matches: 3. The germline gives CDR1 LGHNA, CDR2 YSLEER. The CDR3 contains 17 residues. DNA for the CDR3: TGCGCCAGCAGCCAAGGGACTAGCGGGGAGTACCAAGAGACCCAGTACTTC. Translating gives CASSQGTSGEYQETQYF.

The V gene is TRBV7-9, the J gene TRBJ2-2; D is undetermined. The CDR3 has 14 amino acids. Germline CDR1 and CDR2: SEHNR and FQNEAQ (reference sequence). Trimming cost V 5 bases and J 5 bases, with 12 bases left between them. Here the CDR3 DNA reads TGTGCCAGCAGCGTGTCAGGCGAGACCGGGGAGCTGTTTTTT. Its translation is CASSVSGETGELFF.

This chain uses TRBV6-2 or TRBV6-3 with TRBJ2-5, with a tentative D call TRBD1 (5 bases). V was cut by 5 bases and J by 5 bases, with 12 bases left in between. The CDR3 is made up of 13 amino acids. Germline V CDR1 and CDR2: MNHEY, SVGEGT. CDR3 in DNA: TGTGCCAGCAGTACCTACAAGGGGGAGACCCAGTACTTC. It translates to CASSTYKGETQYF.

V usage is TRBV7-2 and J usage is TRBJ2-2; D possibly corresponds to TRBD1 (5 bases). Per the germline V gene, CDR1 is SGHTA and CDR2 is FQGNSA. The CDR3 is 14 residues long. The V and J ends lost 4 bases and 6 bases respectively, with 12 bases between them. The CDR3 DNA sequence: TGTGCCAGCAGCTACCAGGGTGGTGCCGGGGAGCTGTTTTTT. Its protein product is CASSYQGGAGELFF. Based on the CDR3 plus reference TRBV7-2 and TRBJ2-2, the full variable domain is GAGVSQSPSNKVTEKGKDVELRCDPISGHTALYWYRQSLGQGLEFLIYFQGNSAPDKSGLPSDRFSAERTGGSVSTLTIQRTQQEDSAVYLCASSYQGGAGELFFGEGSRLTVL.

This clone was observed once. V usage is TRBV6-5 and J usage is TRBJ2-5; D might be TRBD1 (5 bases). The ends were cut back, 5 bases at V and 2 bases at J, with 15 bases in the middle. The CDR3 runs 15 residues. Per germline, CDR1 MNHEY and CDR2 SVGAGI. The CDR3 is CASSRTSDRQETQYF. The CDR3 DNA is TGTGCCAGCAGTAGAACCTCTGACAGACAAGAGACCCAGTACTTC.

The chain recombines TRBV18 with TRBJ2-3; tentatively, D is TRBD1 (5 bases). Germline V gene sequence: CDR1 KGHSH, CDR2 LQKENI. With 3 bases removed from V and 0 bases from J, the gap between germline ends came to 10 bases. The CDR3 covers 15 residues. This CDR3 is CASSPNQGSTDTQYF. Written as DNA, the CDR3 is TGTGCCAGCTCACCTAACCAGGGCAGCACAGATACGCAGTATTTT.

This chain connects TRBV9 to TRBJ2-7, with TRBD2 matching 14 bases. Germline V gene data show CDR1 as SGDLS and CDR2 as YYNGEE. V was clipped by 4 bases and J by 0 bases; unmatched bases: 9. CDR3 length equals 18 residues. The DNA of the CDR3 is TGTGCCAGCAGCCATGGGACTAGCGGGGGATCGAGCTCCTACGAGCAGTACTTC. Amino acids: CASSHGTSGGSSSYEQYF.

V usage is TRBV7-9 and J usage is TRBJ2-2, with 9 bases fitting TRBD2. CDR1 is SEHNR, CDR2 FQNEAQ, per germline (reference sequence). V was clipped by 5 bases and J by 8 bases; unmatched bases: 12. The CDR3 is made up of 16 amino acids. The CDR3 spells CASSRNGAGGSGELFF. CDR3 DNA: TGTGCCAGCAGCCGAAATGGAGCGGGGGGATCGGGGGAGCTGTTTTTT.

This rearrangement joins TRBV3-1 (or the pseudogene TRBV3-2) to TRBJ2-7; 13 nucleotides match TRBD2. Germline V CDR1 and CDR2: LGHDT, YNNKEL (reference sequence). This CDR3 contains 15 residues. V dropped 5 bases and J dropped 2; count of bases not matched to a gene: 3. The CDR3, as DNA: TGTGCCAGCAGCTACGGACTAGCGGGGGCCTACGAGCAGTACTTC. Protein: CASSYGLAGAYEQYF.

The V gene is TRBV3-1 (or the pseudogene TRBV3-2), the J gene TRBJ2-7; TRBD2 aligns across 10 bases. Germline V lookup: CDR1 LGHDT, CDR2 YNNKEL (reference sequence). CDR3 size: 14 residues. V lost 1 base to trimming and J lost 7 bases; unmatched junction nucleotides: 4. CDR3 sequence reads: CASSQGETSGEQYF. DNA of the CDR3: TGTGCCAGCAGCCAAGGGGAGACTAGCGGGGAGCAGTACTTC.

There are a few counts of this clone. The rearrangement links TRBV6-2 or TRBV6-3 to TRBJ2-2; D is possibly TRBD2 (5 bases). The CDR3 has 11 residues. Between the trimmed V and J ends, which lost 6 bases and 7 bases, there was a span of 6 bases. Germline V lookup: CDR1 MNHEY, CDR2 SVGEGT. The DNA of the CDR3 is TGTGCCAGCAGCGGAGGCGGGGAGCTGTTTTTT. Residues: CASSGGGELFF.

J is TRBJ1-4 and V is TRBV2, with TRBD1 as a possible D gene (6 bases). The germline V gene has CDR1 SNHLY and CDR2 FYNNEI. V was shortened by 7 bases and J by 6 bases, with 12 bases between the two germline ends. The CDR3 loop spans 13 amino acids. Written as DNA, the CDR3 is TGTGCCAGCACTACGGGACAACATGAAAAACTGTTTTTT. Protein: CASTTGQHEKLFF.